This T cell receptor beta chain was captured in a study of response to subunit inactivated influenza vaccine. Study-wide points: Authors suggested few new T cells are recruited by each seasonal influenza vaccination.

TCRdb reanalysed the RT-PCR reads using MiXCR and keeps one entry per CDR3 protein. The sample lists more than 550,000 distinct CDR3 sequences, 10% to 15% occurring once. In the case of this clonotype: The antigen is undetermined.

The CDR3 extends over 15 amino acids. CDR1 and CDR2 (germline): MDHEN, SYDVKM. Losses at the gene ends were 5 bases for V and 2 bases for J; bases not matched to a gene: 9. This chain connects TRBV28 to TRBJ2-7; 7 bases align to TRBD1. Sequencing used PBMCs from blood, obtained on the day of vaccination. This clonotype was sampled from a man aged 50-60 years who received an inactivated influenza vaccine. CDR3 nucleotides: TGTGCCAGCAGTCCCCTAGGACAGGTTACCTACGAGCAGTACTTC. Translation: CASSPLGQVTYEQYF.